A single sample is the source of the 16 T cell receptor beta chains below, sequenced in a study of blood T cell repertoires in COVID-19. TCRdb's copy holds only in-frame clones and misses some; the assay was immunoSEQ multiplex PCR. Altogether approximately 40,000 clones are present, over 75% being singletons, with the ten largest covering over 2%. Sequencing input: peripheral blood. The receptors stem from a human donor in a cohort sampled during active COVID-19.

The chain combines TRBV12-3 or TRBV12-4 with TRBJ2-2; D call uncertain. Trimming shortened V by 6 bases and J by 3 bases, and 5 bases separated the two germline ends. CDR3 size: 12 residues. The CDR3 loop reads CASRSYTGELFF. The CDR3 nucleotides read TGTGCCAGCAGATCCTACACCGGGGAGCTGTTTTTT.

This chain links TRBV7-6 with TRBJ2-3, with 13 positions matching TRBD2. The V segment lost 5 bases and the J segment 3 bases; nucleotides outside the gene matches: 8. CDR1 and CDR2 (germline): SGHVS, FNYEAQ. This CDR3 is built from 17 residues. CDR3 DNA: TGTGCCAGCAGCCCCGGACTAGCGGGGGCGTTTACAGATACGCAGTATTTT. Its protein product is CASSPGLAGAFTDTQYF.

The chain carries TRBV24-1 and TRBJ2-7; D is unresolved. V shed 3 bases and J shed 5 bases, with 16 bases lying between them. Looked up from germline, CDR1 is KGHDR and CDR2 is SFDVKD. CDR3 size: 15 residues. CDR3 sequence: CATSDPTGPGDEQYF. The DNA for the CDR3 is TGTGCCACCAGTGATCCAACGGGTCCCGGCGACGAGCAGTACTTC.

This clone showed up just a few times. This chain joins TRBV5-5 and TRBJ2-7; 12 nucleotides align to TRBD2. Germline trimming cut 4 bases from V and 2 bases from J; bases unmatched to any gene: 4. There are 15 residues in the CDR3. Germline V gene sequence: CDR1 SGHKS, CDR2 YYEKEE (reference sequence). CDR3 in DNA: TGTGCCAGCAGCCCCACTAGCGGGGGGACCTACGAGCAGTACTTC. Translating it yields CASSPTSGGTYEQYF.

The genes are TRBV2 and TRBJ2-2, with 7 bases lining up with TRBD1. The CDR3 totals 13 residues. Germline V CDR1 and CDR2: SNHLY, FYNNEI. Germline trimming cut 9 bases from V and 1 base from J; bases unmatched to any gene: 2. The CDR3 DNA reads TGTGCCAGGGGGACAGAGAACACCGGGGAGCTGTTTTTT. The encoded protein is CARGTENTGELFF.

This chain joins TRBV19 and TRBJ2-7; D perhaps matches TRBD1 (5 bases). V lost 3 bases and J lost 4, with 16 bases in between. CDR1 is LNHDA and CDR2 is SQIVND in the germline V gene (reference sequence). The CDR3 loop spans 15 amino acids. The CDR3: CASSMAAGPAYEQYF. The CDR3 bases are TGTGCCAGTAGTATGGCGGCAGGGCCCGCGTACGAGCAGTACTTC.

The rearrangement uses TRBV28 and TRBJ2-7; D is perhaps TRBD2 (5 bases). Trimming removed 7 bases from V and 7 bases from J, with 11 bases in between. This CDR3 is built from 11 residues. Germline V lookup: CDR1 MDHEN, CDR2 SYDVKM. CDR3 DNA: TGTGCCAGCACAGAACGGGATGAGCAGTACTTC. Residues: CASTERDEQYF.

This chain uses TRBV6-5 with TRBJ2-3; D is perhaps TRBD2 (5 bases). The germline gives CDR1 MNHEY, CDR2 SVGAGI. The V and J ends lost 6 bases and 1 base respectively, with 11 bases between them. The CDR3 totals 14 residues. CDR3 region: CASSRGGGTDTQYF. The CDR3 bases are TGTGCCAGCAGCCGGGGTGGGGGCACAGATACGCAGTATTTT.

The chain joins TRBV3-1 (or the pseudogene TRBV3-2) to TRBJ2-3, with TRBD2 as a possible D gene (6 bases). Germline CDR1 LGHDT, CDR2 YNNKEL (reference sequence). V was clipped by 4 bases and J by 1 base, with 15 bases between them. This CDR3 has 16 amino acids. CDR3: CASSRRAGPGTDTQYF. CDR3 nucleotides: TGTGCCAGCAGCCGACGTGCGGGGCCGGGCACAGATACGCAGTATTTT.

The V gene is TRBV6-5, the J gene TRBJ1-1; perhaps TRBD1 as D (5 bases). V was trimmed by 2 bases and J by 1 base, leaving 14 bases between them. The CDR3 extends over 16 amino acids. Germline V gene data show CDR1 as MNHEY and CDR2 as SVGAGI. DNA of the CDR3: TGTGCCAGCAGTTACGGGGTCGGGGGGAGGAACACTGAAGCTTTCTTT. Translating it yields CASSYGVGGRNTEAFF.

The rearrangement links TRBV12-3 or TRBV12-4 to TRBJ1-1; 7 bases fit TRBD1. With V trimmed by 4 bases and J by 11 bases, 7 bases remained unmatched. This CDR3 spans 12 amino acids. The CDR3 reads CASSSPTGSAFF. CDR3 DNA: TGTGCCAGCAGTTCGCCGACAGGGTCGGCTTTCTTT.

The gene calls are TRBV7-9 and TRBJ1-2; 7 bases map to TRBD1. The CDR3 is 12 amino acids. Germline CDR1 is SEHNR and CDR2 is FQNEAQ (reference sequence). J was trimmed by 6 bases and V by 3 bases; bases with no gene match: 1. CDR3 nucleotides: TGTGCCAGCAGCTTTACAGGGGATGGCTACACCTTC. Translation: CASSFTGDGYTF.

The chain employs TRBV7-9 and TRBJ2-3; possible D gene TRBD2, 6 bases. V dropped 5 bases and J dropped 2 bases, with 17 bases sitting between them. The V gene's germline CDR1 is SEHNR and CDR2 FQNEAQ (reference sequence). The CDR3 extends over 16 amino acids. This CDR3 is CASSPPSSALTDTQYF. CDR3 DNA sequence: TGTGCCAGCAGCCCACCGTCTAGCGCCCTCACAGATACGCAGTATTTT. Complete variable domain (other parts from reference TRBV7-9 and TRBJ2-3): DTGVSQNPRHKITKRGQNVTFRCDPISEHNRLYWYRQTLGQGPEFLTYFQNEAQLEKSRLLSDRFSAERPKGSFSTLEIQRTEQGDSAMYLCASSPPSSALTDTQYFGPGTRLTVL.

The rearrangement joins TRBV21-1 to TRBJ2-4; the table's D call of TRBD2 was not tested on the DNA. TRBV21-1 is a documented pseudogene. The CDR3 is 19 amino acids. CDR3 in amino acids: CASSKVSAGFSYAKNIQYF. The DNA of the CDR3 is TGTGCCAGCAGCAAGGTTTCAGCGGGGTTTTCATATGCCAAAAACATTCAGTACTTC.

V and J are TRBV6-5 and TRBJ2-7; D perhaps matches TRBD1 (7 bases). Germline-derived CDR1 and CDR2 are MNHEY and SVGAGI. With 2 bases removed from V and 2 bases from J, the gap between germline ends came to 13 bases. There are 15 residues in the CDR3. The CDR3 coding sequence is TGTGCCAGCAGTTACGCGGGACAGAAAACCTACGAGCAGTACTTC. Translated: CASSYAGQKTYEQYF.

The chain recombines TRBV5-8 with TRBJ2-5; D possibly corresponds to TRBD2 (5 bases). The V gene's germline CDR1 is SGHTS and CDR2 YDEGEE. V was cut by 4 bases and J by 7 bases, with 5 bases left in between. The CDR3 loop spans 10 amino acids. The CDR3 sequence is CASSEGTQYF. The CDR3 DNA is TGTGCCAGCAGCGAGGGGACCCAGTACTTC.